The present T cell receptor beta chain was sequenced within a study of shared clonotypes between healthy human individuals. Findings and caveats of the study: Sequencing depth was expected to influence donor clonotype sharing.

With regard to this clone: Its cognate antigen is unknown.

Here immunoSEQ multiplex PCR was the method, and the copy in TCRdb shows in-frame clones only, minus some. The repertoire holds around 530,000 clones, with 70% to 80% as singletons. V lost 6 bases, J lost 1 base, and 12 bases lay in between. Germline V gene lookup returns CDR1 SNHLY and CDR2 FYNNEI. The CDR3 contains 14 residues. The rearrangement links TRBV2 to TRBJ1-1, with unresolved D. This sequence was found in a woman between 40 and 55 years old in good health. Some clones in this sample may be carry-over from other donors' samples. The sequencing sample was made of PBMCs. The CDR3 region is CASRPLQPNTEAFF. In DNA, the CDR3 is TGTGCCAGCAGGCCTTTACAGCCGAACACTGAAGCTTTCTTT.